The 20 T cell receptor beta chains in this list originate from one sample, sequenced in a study of blood T cell repertoires in COVID-19. Sequencing used immunoSEQ multiplex PCR; TCRdb keeps in-frame clones, though not all of them. The sample holds 70,000 to 95,000 clones, roughly 86% seen once. Specimen: peripheral blood. These receptors were collected from a human donor in a cohort sampled during active COVID-19.

The gene calls are TRBV7-9 and TRBJ2-1; 10 nucleotides line up with TRBD2. Germline V gene data show CDR1 as SEHNR and CDR2 as FQNEAQ (reference sequence). CDR3 length equals 16 residues. Losses at the gene ends were 1 base for V and 7 bases for J; bases not matched to a gene: 7. CDR3 DNA sequence: TGTGCCAGCAGCTTAGAGTCTAGCGGGGGTGGTAATGAGCAGTTCTTC. Amino acids: CASSLESSGGGNEQFF.

The CDR3 here is CASSPQQGNGEQYF. For the CDR3, the DNA is TGTGCCAGCAGCCCCCAACAGGGGAATGGCGAGCAGTACTTC. The genes are TRBV4-2 and TRBJ2-7, with TRBD1 matching over 7 bases. The length of the CDR3 is 14 residues. The germline V gene encodes CDR1 LGHNA and CDR2 YNFKEQ. V lost 4 bases and J lost 6; bases outside the gene matches: 9.

This chain uses TRBV29-1 with TRBJ2-5; TRBD1 aligns across 10 bases. CDR1 and CDR2 from the germline V gene are SQVTM and ANQGSEA. This CDR3 contains 16 residues. V lost 5 bases, J lost 4 bases, and 13 bases stayed unmatched. CDR3: CSVTGNRQGAPETQYF. CDR3 DNA sequence: TGCAGCGTTACAGGAAATCGACAGGGGGCCCCAGAGACCCAGTACTTC.

Only a few counts were recorded for this clone. The chain carries TRBV19 and TRBJ1-5; 10 nucleotides line up with TRBD1. This CDR3 spans 14 amino acids. Trimming took 10 bases from V and 0 from J; bases not matched to a gene: 3. Germline CDR1 LNHDA, CDR2 SQIVND (reference sequence). For the CDR3, the DNA is TGTGCCACTGGGACAGGGGATAGCAATCAGCCCCAGCATTTT. This encodes CATGTGDSNQPQHF.

This clone is a singleton in its sample. This chain links TRBV5-1 with TRBJ2-2; 11 bases align to TRBD2. V shed 6 bases, J shed 5 bases, and the junction held 6 bases outside the gene matches. Germline-derived CDR1 and CDR2 are SGHRS and YFSETQ. The CDR3 spans 15 residues. CDR3 nucleotide sequence: TGCGCCAGCAAAGGGACTAGCGGCCTTACCGGGGAGCTGTTTTTT. Amino acids: CASKGTSGLTGELFF. The variable domain in full, completed from reference TRBV5-1 and TRBJ2-2, reads KAGVTQTPRYLIKTRGQQVTLSCSPISGHRSVSWYQQTPGQGLQFLFEYFSETQRNKGNFPGRFSGRQFSNSRSEMNVSTLELGDSALYLCASKGTSGLTGELFFGEGSRLTVL.

This clone was found a few times. CDR3 sequence (DNA): TGTGCCACCAGTGATTTGCAGGAGGGCCGACCCGGGGAGCTGTTTTTT. Its protein is CATSDLQEGRPGELFF. V gene TRBV24-1 combines with J gene TRBJ2-2; tentatively, D is TRBD2 (6 bases). CDR1 is KGHDR, CDR2 SFDVKD, per germline. V lost 0 bases, J lost 6 bases, and 13 bases lay in between. The CDR3 has 16 amino acids.

The V call is TRBV28, the J call TRBJ2-7, with D possibly TRBD1 on 5 matching bases. V lost 6 bases, J lost 4 bases, and 13 bases lay in between. CDR3 length: 13 residues. The germline V gene has CDR1 MDHEN and CDR2 SYDVKM. CDR3 protein: CASREGQGYEQYF. In DNA, the CDR3 is TGTGCCAGCAGGGAAGGGCAGGGTTACGAGCAGTACTTC.

The chain carries TRBV28 and TRBJ2-6; D is ambiguous. CDR1 and CDR2 from the germline V gene are MDHEN and SYDVKM. The CDR3 is 17 residues long. Trimming pared 3 bases from V and 1 base from J, leaving 13 bases between. CDR3 sequence reads: CASSFLGVRSGANVLTF. The CDR3 nucleotides read TGTGCCAGCAGTTTTTTAGGTGTCAGGTCTGGGGCCAACGTCCTGACTTTC.

The chain is built from TRBV6-6 and TRBJ1-2; no firm D call. The V gene's germline CDR1 is MNHNY and CDR2 SVGAGI (reference sequence). The V gene lost 5 bases and the J gene lost 7 bases, with 17 bases spanning the gap. The CDR3 runs to 14 residues. The CDR3 DNA reads TGTGCCAGCAGTCCAACCTCGGCAGGCTCTGGCTACACCTTC. It encodes CASSPTSAGSGYTF.

The rearrangement joins TRBV27 to TRBJ2-7; 8 nucleotides agree with TRBD1. V gave up 6 bases and J gave up 2 bases; unmatched junction bases: 6. From germline, CDR1 is MNHEY and CDR2 SMNVEV (reference sequence). The CDR3 contains 14 residues. The CDR3 DNA sequence: TGTGCCAGCAGCCGCCGACAGGGGACCTACGAGCAGTACTTC. Translating it yields CASSRRQGTYEQYF.

The chain couples TRBV28 to TRBJ2-5, with 8 bases matching TRBD1. With V trimmed by 2 bases and J by 1 base, 9 bases remained unmatched. This CDR3 is built from 17 residues. The germline V gene encodes CDR1 MDHEN and CDR2 SYDVKM. The CDR3 protein is CASSLNLWQGAQETQYF. CDR3 sequence (DNA): TGTGCCAGCAGTTTAAATTTATGGCAGGGGGCCCAAGAGACCCAGTACTTC.

This rearrangement joins TRBV3-1 (or the pseudogene TRBV3-2) to TRBJ2-1; 10 bases map to TRBD2. Per germline, CDR1 LGHDT and CDR2 YNNKEL (reference sequence). V gave up 6 bases and J gave up 4 bases; unmatched junction bases: 3. The CDR3 consists of 14 residues. CDR3 DNA: TGTGCCAGCAGACTAGCGGGGTCTTACAATGAGCAGTTCTTC. Translated: CASRLAGSYNEQFF.

The rearrangement joins TRBV5-1 to TRBJ1-4, with 8 bases identical to TRBD1. Trimming took 2 bases from V and 8 from J; bases not matched to a gene: 11. Germline CDR1 reads SGHRS; CDR2 reads YFSETQ. The CDR3 is 16 residues long. This CDR3 is CASSLTQGVGIEKLFF. CDR3 DNA sequence: TGCGCCAGCAGCTTAACACAGGGGGTTGGAATCGAAAAACTGTTTTTT.

This clone was seen a handful of times. The chain employs TRBV5-4 and TRBJ2-1; D is perhaps TRBD1 (5 bases). CDR1 and CDR2 (germline): SGHNT, YYREEE (reference sequence). This CDR3 contains 15 residues. Trimming removed 1 base at V and 1 base at J, with 9 bases between. The CDR3 DNA is TGTGCCAGCAGCTTGCCAGGGATGTCCTACAATGAGCAGTTCTTC. Protein sequence: CASSLPGMSYNEQFF.

This clone came up many times. The chain has TRBV3-1 (or the pseudogene TRBV3-2) and TRBJ2-3; D not resolved. This CDR3 spans 13 amino acids. Germline V gene data show CDR1 as LGHDT and CDR2 as YNNKEL (reference sequence). V dropped 6 bases and J dropped 3 bases, with 10 bases sitting between them. The CDR3 DNA follows: TGTGCCAGCAGAACCCAGGTTACAGATACGCAGTATTTT. This encodes CASRTQVTDTQYF.

As DNA, the CDR3 is TGTGCCAGCAGCAAAGGGAGCCGTACCCTCGAGCAGTTCTTC. This sequence encodes CASSKGSRTLEQFF. The V gene is TRBV5-4, the J gene TRBJ2-1, with D perhaps matching TRBD2 (5 bases). The CDR3 length is 14 residues. V lost 4 bases to trimming and J lost 10 bases, with 18 bases between them. Looked up from germline, CDR1 is SGHNT and CDR2 is YYREEE (reference sequence). The full variable domain, completed using reference TRBV5-4 and TRBJ2-1, is ETGVTQSPTHLIKTRGQQVTLRCSSQSGHNTVSWYQQALGQGPQFIFQYYREEENGRGNFPPRFSGLQFPNYSSELNVNALELDDSALYLCASSKGSRTLEQFFGPGTRLTVL.

The J gene is TRBJ2-2, the V gene TRBV9, with TRBD2 matching 14 bases. The ends lost 3 bases at V and 3 bases at J; junction bases unmatched: 4. This CDR3 has 17 amino acids. CDR1 is SGDLS and CDR2 is YYNGEE in the germline V gene. The CDR3 region is CASSEGLAGVHTGELFF. CDR3 bases: TGTGCCAGCAGCGAGGGACTAGCGGGGGTACACACCGGGGAGCTGTTTTTT.

This chain connects TRBV7-9 to TRBJ2-1; 10 nucleotides match TRBD2. Germline CDR1 reads SEHNR; CDR2 reads FQNEAQ (reference sequence). V shed 3 bases and J 8 bases; nucleotides not matched to a gene: 7. This CDR3 is 15 amino acids long. The CDR3 is CASSFPSSGGYEQFF. The CDR3 DNA is TGTGCCAGCAGCTTTCCATCTAGCGGGGGCTATGAGCAGTTCTTC.

This clone was recorded a few times. The chain uses TRBV7-9 and TRBJ2-7; D is possibly TRBD1 (5 bases). In germline, CDR1 is SEHNR, CDR2 FQNEAQ (reference sequence). V lost 5 bases and J 3 bases, leaving 14 bases between the germline ends. This CDR3 has 14 residues. CDR3 loop: CASSLDRGSYEQYF. In nucleotides, the CDR3 is TGTGCCAGCAGCCTCGACAGAGGCAGCTACGAGCAGTACTTC.

The chain recombines TRBV4-2 with TRBJ1-4; perhaps TRBD1 as D (6 bases). Germline values: CDR1 LGHNA, CDR2 YNFKEQ. CDR3 length: 15 residues. V dropped 3 bases and J dropped 4 bases, with 12 bases sitting between them. The CDR3 bases are TGTGCCAGCAGCCAGGTAGACAGGAGTAATGAAAAACTGTTTTTT. Translating gives CASSQVDRSNEKLFF.